This record looks at one T cell receptor beta chain sequence and its context. It has no known antigen specificity. No much larger clone is present one base from it, and per-base qualities are unavailable. The sample is drawn from a study of blood T cell repertoires in COVID-19 (dated by TCRdb to about 2020). Study-level background: Samples from collaborators originated in the United States, Italy and Spain and spanned both the acute and convalescent phases of COVID-19. The material from the prospective study consisted of cDNA or gDNA derived from T cells, B-cell-depleted T cells, or PBMCs. Subjects who had been exposed to COVID-19, were actively infected with it, or had recovered from it provided the deeply sampled blood TCRbeta repertoires that made up the dataset. The repertoires were released in a freely available public database intended as a resource for research on the immune response to SARS-CoV-2. The samples were drawn from two sources: the first 160 participants of the ongoing ImmuneRACE study, and 1,254 subjects contributed by 6 global collaborators. Sample metadata almost always included a de-identified subject ID, COVID-19 status, age in years and sex. Where HLA class I and class II types were available, the types were taken from metadata supplied by the sample provider, not from assay-based typing. General study outcomes and caveats: Clinical and demographic metadata were provided uncurated, with the amount varying by source and participant.

TCRbeta CDR3 regions were amplified from genomic DNA using the immunoSEQ Assay, a bias-controlled multiplex PCR. For the original study's pipeline: Nucleated cell counts per sample were estimated from amplification of reference gene primers within the assay. To quantify the absolute abundance of each unique TCRbeta CDR3 rearrangement, sequence reads were collapsed and filtered. Productive Simpson clonality was computed per sample as the square root of Simpson's diversity index over productive rearrangements. The table was pulled from immuneACCESS by TCRdb, which kept in-frame rearrangements only. Such tables lose some clones; where checked, under half of the loss comes from unresolved V genes, and the rest has no known cause. V and J calls and clone size follow that table, whereas D and trimming were derived from the DNA. This sample holds about 290,000 clones; around 89% were observed only once. The top ten constitute about 4.2% of the sample.

From a lookup of the germline V gene, CDR1 and CDR2 are SGHRS and YFSETQ. The CDR3 has 15 amino acids, counting the end cysteine and phenylalanine. The entry retains the CDR3 DNA only, 45 bases that are in frame from base 1. V lost 0 bases and J lost 3 bases; the stretch between them is 12 bases long. Whole blood was collected in K2EDTA tubes by collaborating institutions according to the institutions' own protocols. For TCRbeta analysis, collaborators shipped samples as frozen whole blood, isolated PBMCs, or DNA extracted from either of those sample types. Sequenced: peripheral blood. The TCR was taken from a middle-aged man with acute or convalescent COVID-19. The rearrangement joined TRBV5-1 to TRBJ1-1; the D segment cannot be called with confidence. The nucleotide sequence reads TGCGCCAGCAGCTTGGGAGGGTGGATAGACACTGAAGCTTTCTTT. This codes for CASSLGGWIDTEAFF.